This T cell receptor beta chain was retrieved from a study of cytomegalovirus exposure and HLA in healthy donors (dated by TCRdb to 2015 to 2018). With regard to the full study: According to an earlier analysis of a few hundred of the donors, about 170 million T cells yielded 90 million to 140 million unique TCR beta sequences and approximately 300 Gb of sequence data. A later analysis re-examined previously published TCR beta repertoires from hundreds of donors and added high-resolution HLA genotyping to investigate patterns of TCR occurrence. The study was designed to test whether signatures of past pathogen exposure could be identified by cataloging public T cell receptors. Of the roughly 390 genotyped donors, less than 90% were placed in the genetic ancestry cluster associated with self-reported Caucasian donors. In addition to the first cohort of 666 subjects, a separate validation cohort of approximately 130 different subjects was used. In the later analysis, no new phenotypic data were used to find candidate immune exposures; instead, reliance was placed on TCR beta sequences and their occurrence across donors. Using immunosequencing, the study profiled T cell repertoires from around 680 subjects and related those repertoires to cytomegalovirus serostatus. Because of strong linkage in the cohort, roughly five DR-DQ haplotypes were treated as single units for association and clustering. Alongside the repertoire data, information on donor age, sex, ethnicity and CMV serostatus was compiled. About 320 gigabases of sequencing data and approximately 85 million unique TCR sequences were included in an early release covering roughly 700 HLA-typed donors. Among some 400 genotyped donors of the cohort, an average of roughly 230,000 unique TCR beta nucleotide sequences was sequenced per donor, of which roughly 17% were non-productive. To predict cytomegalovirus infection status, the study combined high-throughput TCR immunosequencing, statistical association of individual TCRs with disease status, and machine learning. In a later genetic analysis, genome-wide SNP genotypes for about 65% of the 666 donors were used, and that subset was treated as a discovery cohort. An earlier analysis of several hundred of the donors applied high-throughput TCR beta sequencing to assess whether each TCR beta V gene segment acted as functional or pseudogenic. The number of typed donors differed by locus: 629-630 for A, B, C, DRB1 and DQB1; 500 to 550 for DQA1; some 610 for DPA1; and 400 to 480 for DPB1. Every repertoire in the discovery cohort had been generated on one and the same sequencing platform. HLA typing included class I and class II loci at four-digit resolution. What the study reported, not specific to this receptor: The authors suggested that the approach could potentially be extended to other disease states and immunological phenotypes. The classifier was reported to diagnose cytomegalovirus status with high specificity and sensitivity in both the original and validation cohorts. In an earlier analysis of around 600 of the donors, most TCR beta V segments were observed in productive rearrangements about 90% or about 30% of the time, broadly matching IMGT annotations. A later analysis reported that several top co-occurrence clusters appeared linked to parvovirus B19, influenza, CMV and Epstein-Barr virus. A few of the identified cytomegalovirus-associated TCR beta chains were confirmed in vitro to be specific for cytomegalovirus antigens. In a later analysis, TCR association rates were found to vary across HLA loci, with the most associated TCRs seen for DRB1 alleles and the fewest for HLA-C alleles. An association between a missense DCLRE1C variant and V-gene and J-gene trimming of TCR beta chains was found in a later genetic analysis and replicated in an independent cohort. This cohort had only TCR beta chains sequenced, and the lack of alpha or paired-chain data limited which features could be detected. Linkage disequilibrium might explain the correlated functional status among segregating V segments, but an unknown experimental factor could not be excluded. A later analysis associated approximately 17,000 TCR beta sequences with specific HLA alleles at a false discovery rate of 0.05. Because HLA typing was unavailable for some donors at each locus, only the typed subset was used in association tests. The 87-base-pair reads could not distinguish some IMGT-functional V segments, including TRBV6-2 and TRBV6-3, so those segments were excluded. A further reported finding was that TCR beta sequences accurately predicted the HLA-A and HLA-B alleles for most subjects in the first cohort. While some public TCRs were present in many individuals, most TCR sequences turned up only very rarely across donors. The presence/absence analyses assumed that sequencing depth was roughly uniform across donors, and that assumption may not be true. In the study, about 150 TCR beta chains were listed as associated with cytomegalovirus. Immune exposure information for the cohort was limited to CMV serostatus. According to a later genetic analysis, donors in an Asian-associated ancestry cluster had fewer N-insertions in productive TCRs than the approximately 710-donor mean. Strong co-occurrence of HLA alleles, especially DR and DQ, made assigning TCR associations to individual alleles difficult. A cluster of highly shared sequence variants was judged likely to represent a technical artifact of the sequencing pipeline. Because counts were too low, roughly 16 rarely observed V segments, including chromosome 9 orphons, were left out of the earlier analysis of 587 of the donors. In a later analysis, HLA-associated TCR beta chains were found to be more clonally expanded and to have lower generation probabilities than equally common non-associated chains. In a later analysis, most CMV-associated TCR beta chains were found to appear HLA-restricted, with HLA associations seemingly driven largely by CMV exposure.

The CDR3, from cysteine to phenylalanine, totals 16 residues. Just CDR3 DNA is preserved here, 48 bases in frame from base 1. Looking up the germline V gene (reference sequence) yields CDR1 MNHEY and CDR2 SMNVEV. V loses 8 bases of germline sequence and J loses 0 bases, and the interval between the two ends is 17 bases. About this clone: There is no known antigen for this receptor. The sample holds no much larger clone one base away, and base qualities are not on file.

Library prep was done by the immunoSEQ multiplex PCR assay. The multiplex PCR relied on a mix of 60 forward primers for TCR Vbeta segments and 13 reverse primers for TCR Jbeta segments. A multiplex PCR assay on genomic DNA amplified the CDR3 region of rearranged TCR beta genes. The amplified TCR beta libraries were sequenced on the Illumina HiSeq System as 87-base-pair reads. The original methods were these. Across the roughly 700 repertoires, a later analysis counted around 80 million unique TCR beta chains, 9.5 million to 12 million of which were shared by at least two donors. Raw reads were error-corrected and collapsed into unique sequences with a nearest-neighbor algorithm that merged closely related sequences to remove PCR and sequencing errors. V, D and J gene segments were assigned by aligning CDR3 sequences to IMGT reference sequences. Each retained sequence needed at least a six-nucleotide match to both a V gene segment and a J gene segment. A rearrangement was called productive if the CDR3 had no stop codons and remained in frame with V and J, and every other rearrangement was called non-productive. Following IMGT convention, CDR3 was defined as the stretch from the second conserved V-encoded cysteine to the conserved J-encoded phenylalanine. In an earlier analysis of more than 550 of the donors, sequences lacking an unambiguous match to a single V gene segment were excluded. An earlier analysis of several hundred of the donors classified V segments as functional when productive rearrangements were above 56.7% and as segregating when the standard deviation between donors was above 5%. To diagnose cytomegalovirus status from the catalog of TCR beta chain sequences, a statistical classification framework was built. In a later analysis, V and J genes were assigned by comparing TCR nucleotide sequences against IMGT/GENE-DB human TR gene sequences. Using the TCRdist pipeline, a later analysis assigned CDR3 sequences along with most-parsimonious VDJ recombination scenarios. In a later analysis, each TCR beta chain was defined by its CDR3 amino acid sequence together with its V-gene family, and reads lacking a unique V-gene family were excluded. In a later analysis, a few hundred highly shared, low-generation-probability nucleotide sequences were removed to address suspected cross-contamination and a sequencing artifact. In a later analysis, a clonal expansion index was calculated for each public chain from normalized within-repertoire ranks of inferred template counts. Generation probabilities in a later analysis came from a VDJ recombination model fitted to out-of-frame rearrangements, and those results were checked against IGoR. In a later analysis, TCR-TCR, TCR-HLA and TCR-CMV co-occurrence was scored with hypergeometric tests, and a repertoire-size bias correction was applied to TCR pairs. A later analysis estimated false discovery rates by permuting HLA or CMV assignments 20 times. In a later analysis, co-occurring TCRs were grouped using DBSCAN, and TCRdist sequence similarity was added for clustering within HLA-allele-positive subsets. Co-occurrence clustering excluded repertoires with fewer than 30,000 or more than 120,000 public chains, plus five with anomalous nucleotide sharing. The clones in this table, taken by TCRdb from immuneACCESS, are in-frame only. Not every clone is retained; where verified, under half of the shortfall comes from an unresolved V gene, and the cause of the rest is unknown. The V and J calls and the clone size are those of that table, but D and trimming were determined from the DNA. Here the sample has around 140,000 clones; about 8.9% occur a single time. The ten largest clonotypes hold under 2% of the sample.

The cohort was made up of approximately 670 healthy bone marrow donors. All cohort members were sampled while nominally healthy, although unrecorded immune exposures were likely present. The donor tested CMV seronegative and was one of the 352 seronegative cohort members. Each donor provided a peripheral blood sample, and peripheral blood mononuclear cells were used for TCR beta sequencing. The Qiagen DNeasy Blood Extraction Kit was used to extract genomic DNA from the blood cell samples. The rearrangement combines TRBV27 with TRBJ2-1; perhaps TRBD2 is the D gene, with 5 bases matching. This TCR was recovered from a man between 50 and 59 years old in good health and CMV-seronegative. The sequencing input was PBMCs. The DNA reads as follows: TGTGCCAGCCGGGATCCTGCCTCTAGCTCCTACAATGAGCAGTTCTTC. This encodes CASRDPASSSYNEQFF.